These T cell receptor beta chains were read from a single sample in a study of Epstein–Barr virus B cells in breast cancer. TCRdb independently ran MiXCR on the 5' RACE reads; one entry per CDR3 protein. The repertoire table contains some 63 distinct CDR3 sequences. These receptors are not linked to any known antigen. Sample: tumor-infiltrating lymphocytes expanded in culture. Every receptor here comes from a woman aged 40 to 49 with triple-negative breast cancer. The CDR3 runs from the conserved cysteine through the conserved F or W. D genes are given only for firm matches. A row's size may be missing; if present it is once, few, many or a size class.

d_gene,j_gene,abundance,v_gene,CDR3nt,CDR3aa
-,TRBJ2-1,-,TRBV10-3,TGTGCCATCAGTGCGGGCACCTCAAGTTCTGAGCAGTTCTTC,CAISAGTSSSEQFF
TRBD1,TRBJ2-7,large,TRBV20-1,TGCAGTGCTACAGGGGGCGCCTCTTACGAGCAGTACTTC,CSATGGASYEQYF
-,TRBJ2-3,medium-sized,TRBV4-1,TGCGCCAGCAAAAGGGGGTCCCCCGGTCGGGACACAGATACGCAGTATTTT,CASKRGSPGRDTDTQYF
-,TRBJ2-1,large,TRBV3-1,TGTGCCAGCAGCGGGGACGGATACAATGAGCAGTTCTTC,CASSGDGYNEQFF
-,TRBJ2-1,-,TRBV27,TGTGCCAGCAGTCCGTTGATGGCAACCTACAATGAGCAGTTCTTC,CASSPLMATYNEQFF
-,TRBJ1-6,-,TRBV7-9,TGTGCCAGCAGTACCGGGACGGATGATAATTCACCCCTCCACTTT,CASSTGTDDNSPLHF
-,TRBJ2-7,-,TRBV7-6,TGTGCCAGCAGCTTAGCAAGCGACAGCTCCTACGAGCAGTACTTC,CASSLASDSSYEQYF
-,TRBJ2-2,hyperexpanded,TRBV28,TGTGCCAGGTCGACTAATGGGGAGCTGTTTTTT,CARSTNGELFF
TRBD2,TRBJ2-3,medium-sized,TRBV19,TGTGCCAGTAGTAGTAGCGGGGGGTCAAGGGCTACGCAGTATTTT,CASSSSGGSRATQYF
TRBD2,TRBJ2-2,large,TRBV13,TGTGCCAGCAGGGCCAGCGGGGTGTACACCGGGGAGCTGTTTTTT,CASRASGVYTGELFF
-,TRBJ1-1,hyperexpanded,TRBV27,TGTGCCAGCAACCCACAGGGAGGGAACACTGAAGCTTTCTTT,CASNPQGGNTEAFF
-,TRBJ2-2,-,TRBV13,TGTGCCAGCAGGGCCAGCGGGGTGTACACCAGGGGGCTGTTTTTT,CASRASGVYTRGLFF
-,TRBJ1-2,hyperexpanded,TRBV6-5,TGTGCCAGCAGTCCCTCCAGACTCTATGGCTACACCTTC,CASSPSRLYGYTF
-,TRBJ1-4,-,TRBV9,TGTGCCAGCAGCGCCCGGGGGCAGGACGAAAAACTGTTTTTT,CASSARGQDEKLFF
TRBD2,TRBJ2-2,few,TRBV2,TGTGCCAGCAGGTCGGAGGCTAGCGGGATTGGGGAGCTGTTTTTT,CASRSEASGIGELFF
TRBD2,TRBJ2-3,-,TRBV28,TGTGCCAGCAGTATCCCTAGAGCGGGAGAAGGCACAGATACGCAGTATTTT,CASSIPRAGEGTDTQYF
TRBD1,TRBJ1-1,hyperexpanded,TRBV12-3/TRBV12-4,TGTGCCAGCAGTCCCCGGACAGGGTTACGGAACACTGAAGCTTTCTTT,CASSPRTGLRNTEAFF
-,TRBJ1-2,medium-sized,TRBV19,TGTGCCAGTAGTATACTAGGGCGGTATGGCTACACCTTC,CASSILGRYGYTF
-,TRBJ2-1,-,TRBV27,TGTGCCAGCGGTCCGTTGATGGCAACCTACAATGAGCAGTTCTTC,CASGPLMATYNEQFF
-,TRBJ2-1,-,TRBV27,TGTGCCAGCAGTGGGGGTGGAGCCTACAATGAGCAGTTCTTC,CASSGGGAYNEQFF
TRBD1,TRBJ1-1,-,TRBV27,TGTGCCAGTGGCGGACAGGGTGAAGCTTTCTTT,CASGGQGEAFF
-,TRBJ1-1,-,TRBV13,TGTGCCAGCAGCCCACTTGGGGGGCAGGGCACTGAAGCTTTCTTT,CASSPLGGQGTEAFF
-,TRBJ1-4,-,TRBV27,TGTGCCAGCAGTTTATCGTTGTCAGGGGTTGAAAAACTGTTTTTT,CASSLSLSGVEKLFF
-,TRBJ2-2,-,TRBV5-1,TGCGCCAGCAGCTTGGAGCCTTTGAACACCGGGGAGCTGTTTTTT,CASSLEPLNTGELFF
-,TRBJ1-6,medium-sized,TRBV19,TGTGCCAGTAAAACGGACGGAAATTCACCCCTCCACTTT,CASKTDGNSPLHF
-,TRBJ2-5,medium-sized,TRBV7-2,TGTGCCAGCAGCTTAGGGGGGCAAACCCAGTACTTC,CASSLGGQTQYF
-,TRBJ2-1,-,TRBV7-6,TGTGCCAGCAGCCAGGGGGGGCCCGAGTACAATGAGCAGTTCTTC,CASSQGGPEYNEQFF
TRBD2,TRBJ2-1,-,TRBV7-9,TGTGCCAGCAGCATTCTCGGGAGGAACAATGAGCAGTTCTTC,CASSILGRNNEQFF
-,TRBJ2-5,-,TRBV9,TGTGCCAGCAGTGGGGGGGGGACAGGCAGTCGGACCCAGTACTTC,CASSGGGTGSRTQYF
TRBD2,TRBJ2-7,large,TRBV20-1,TGCAGTGCTCCCCCCCCTAGCGGGTCTTCCTACGAGCAGTACTTC,CSAPPPSGSSYEQYF
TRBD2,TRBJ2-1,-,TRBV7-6,TGTGCCAGCAGCCCCGGGACTAGCGGACCCTCCTACAATGAGCAGTTCTTC,CASSPGTSGPSYNEQFF
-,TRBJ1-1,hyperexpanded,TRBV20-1,TGCAGTGCCCTACGCGGGGCGGGAAACACTGAAGCTTTCTTT,CSALRGAGNTEAFF